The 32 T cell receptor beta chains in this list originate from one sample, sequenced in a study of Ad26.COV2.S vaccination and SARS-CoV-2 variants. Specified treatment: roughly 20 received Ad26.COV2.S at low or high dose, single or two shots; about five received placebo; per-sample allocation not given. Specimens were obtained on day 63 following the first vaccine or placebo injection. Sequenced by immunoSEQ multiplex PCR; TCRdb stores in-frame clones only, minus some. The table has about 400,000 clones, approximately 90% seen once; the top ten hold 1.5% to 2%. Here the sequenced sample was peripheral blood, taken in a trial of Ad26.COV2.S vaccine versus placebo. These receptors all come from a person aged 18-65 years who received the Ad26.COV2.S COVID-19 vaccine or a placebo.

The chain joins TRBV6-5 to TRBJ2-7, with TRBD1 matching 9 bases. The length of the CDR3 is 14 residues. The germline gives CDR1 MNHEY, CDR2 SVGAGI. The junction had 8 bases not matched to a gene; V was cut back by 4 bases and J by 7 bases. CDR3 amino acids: CASSSGTGYREQYF. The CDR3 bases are TGTGCCAGCAGTTCCGGGACAGGGTATCGGGAGCAGTACTTC.

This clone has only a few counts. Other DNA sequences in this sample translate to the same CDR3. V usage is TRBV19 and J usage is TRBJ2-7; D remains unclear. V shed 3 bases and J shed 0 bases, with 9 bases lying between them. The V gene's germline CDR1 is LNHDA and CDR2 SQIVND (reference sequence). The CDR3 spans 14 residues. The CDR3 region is CASSIPGSSYEQYF. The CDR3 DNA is TGTGCCAGTAGTATCCCGGGTAGCTCCTACGAGCAGTACTTC.

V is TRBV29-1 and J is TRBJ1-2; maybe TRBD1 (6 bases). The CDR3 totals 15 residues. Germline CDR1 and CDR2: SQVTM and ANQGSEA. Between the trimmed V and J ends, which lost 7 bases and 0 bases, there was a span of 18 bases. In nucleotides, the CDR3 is TGCAGCGGAATCGGCGGGGGGCTAGCTAACTATGGCTACACCTTC. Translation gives CSGIGGGLANYGYTF.

CDR3 DNA: TGTGCCAGCAGCCAACAGGGGACCTCTCGATACGAGCAGTACTTC. Its translation is CASSQQGTSRYEQYF. V is TRBV11-1 and J is TRBJ2-7; 7 positions match TRBD1. Germline assignment: CDR1 SGHAT and CDR2 FQDESV (reference sequence). The CDR3 loop spans 15 amino acids. Trimming removed 5 bases from V and 4 bases from J; junction bases left unmatched: 11.

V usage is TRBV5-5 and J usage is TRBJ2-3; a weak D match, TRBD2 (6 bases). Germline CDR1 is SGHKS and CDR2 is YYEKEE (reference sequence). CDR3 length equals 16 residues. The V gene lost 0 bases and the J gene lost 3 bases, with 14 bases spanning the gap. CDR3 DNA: TGTGCCAGCAGCTTGGTGGCAGGGAGGAGGACAGATACGCAGTATTTT. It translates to CASSLVAGRRTDTQYF.

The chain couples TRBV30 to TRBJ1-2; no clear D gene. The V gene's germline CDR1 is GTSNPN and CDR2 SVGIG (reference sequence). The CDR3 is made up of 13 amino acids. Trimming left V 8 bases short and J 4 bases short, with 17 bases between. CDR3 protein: CASQPAGVYGYTF. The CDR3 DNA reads TGTGCCAGTCAACCGGCAGGTGTCTATGGCTACACCTTC.

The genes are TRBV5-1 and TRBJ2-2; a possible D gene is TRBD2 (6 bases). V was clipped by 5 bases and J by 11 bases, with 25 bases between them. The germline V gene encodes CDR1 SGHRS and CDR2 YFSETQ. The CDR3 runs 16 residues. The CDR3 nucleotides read TGCGCCAGCAGAACGGACGGACTAATTCACCTTAACGAGCTGTTTTTT. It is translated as CASRTDGLIHLNELFF.

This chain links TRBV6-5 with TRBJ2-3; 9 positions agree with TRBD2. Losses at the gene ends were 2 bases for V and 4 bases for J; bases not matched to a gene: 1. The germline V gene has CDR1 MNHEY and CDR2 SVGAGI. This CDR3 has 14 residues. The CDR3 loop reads CASSYGGGADTQYF. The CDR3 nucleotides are TGTGCCAGCAGTTACGGCGGGGGGGCAGATACGCAGTATTTT.

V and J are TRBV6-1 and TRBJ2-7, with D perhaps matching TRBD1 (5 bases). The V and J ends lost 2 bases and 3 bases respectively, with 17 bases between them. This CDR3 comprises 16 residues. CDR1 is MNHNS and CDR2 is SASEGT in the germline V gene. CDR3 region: CASSEYGWGPNYEQYF. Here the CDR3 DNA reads TGTGCCAGCAGTGAATATGGGTGGGGCCCCAACTACGAGCAGTACTTC.

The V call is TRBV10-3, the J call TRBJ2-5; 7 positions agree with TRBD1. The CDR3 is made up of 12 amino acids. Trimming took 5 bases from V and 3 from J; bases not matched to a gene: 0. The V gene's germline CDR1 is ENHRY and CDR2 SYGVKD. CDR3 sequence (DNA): TGTGCCATCAGTACAGGGGAAGAGACCCAGTACTTC. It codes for CAISTGEETQYF.

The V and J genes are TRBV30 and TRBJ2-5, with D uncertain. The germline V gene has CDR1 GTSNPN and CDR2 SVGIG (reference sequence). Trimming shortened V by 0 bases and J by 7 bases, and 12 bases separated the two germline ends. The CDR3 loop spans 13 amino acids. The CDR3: CAWSVSAGGTQYF. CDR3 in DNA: TGTGCCTGGAGTGTGAGTGCAGGCGGGACCCAGTACTTC. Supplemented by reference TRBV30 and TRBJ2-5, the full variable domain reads SQTIHQWPATLVQPVGSPLSLECTVEGTSNPNLYWYRQAAGRGLQLLFYSVGIGQISSEVPQNLSASRPQDRQFILSSKKLLLSDSGFYLCAWSVSAGGTQYFGPGTRLLVL.

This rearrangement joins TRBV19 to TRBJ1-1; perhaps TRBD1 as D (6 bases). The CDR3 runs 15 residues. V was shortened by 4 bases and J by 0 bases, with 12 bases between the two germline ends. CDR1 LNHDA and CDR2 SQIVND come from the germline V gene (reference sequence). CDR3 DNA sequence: TGTGCCAGTAGTACCGGGACACAGATGAACACTGAAGCTTTCTTT. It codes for CASSTGTQMNTEAFF.

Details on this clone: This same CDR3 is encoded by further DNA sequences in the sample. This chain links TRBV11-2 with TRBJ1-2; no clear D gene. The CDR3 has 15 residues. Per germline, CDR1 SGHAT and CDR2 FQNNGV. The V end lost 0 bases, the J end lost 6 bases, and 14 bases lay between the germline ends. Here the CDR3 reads CASSLDRLAGNGYTF. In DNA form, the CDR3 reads TGTGCCAGCAGCTTAGATCGTCTCGCCGGCAATGGCTACACCTTC.

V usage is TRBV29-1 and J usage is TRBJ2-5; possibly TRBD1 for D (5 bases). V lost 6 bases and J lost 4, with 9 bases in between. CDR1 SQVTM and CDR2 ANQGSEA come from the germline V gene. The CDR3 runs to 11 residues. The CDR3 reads CSVEQGETQYF. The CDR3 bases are TGCAGCGTCGAGCAGGGAGAGACCCAGTACTTC.

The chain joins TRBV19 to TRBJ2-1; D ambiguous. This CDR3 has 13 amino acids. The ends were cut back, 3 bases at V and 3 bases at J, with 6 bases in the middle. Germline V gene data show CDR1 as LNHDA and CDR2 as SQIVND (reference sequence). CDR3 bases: TGTGCCAGTAGTATGGAGCTCTACAATGAGCAGTTCTTC. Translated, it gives CASSMELYNEQFF.

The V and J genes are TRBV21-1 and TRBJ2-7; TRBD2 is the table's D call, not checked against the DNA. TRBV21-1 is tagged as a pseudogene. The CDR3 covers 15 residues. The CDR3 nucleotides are TGTGCCAGCACCAAAAGTGGACTTACCTCCTACGAGCAGTACTTC. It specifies CASTKSGLTSYEQYF.

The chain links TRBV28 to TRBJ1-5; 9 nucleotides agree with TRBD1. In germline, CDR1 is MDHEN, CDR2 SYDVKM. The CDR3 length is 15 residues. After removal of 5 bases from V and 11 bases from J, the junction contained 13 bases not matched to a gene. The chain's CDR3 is CASSPRGTGPIAQHF. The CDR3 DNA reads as TGTGCCAGCAGTCCCCGCGGGACAGGGCCAATAGCCCAGCATTTT.

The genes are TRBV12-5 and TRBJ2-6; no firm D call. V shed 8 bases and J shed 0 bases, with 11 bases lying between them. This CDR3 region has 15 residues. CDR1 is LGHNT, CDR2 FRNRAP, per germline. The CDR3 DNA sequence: TGTGCTAGTCGCGGCAGGACCTCTGGGGCCAACGTCCTGACTTTC. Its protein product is CASRGRTSGANVLTF.

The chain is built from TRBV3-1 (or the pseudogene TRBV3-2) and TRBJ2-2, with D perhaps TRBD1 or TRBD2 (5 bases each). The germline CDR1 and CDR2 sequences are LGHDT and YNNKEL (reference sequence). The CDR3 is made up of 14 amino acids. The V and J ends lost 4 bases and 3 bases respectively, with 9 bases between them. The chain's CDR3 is CASSRDPYTGELFF. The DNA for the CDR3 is TGTGCCAGCAGCCGGGACCCCTACACCGGGGAGCTGTTTTTT.

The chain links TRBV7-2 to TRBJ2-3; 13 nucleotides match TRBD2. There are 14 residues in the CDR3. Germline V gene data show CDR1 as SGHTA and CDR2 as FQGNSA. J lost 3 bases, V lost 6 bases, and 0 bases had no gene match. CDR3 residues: CASRLAGGTDTQYF. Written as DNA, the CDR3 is TGTGCCAGCAGACTAGCGGGAGGGACAGATACGCAGTATTTT. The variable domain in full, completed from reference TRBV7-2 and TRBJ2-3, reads GAGVSQSPSNKVTEKGKDVELRCDPISGHTALYWYRQSLGQGLEFLIYFQGNSAPDKSGLPSDRFSAERTGGSVSTLTIQRTQQEDSAVYLCASRLAGGTDTQYFGPGTRLTVL.

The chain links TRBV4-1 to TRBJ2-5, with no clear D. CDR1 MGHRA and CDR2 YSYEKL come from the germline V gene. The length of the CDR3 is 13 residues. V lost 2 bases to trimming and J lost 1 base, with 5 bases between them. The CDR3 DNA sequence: TGCGCCAGCAGCCAACGCGGCCAAGAGACCCAGTACTTC. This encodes CASSQRGQETQYF.

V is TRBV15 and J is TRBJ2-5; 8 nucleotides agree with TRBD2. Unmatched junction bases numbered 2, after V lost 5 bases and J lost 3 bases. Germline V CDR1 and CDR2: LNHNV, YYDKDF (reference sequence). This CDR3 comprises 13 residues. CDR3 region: CATSRSGEETQYF. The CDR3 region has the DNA TGTGCCACCAGCCGTAGCGGGGAAGAGACCCAGTACTTC.

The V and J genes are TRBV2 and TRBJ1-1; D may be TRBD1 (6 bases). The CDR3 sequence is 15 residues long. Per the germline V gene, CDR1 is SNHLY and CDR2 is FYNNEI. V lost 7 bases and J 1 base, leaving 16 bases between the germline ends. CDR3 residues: CASILRDTQNTEAFF. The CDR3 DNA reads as TGTGCCAGCATCCTTCGGGACACACAGAACACTGAAGCTTTCTTT. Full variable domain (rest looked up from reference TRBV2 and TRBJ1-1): EPEVTQTPSHQVTQMGQEVILRCVPISNHLYFYWYRQILGQKVEFLVSFYNNEISEKSEIFDDQFSVERPDGSNFTLKIRSTKLEDSAMYFCASILRDTQNTEAFFGQGTRLTVV.

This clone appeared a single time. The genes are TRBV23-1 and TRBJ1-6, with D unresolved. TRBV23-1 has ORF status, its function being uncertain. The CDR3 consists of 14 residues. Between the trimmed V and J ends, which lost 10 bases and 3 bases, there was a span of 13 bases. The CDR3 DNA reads TGCGCCACCTTGAGCCATTACTATAATTCACCCCTCCACTTT. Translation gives CATLSHYYNSPLHF.

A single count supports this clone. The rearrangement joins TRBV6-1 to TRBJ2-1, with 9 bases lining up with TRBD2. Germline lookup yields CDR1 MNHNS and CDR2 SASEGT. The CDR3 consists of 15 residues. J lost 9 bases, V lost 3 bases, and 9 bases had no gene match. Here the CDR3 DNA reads TGTGCCAGCAGTGATCCCCTACTAGCGGGCCCTGAGCAGTTCTTC. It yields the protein CASSDPLLAGPEQFF.

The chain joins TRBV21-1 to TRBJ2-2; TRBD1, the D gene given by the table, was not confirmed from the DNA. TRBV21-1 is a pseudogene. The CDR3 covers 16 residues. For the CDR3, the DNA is TGTGCCAGCAGCAAAGTGGGGACAGGGGATCCCGGGGAGCTGTTTTTT. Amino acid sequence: CASSKVGTGDPGELFF.

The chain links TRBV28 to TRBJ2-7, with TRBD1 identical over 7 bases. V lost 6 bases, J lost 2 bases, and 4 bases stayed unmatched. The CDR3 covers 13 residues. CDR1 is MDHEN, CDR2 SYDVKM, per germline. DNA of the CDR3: TGTGCCAGCAGGTCCGGGACAGCCTACGAGCAGTACTTC. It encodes CASRSGTAYEQYF.

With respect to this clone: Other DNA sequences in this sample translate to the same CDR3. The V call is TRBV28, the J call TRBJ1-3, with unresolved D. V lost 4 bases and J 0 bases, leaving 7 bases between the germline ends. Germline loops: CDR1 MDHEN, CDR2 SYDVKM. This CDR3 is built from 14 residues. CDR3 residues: CASSYRNSGNTIYF. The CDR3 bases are TGTGCCAGCAGTTATAGAAACTCTGGAAACACCATATATTTT. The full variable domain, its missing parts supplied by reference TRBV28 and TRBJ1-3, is DVKVTQSSRYLVKRTGEKVFLECVQDMDHENMFWYRQDPGLGLRLIYFSYDVKMKEKGDIPEGYSVSREKKERFSLILESASTNQTSMYLCASSYRNSGNTIYFGEGSWLTVV.

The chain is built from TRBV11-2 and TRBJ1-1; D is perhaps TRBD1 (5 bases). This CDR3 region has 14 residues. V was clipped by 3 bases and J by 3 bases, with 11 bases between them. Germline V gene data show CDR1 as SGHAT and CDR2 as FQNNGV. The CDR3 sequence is CASSFRLGDTEAFF. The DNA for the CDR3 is TGTGCCAGCAGCTTCAGACTAGGGGACACTGAAGCTTTCTTT.

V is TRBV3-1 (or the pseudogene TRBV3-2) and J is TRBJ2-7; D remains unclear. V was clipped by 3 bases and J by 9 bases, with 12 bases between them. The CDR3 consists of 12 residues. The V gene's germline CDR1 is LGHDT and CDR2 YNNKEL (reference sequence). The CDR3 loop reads CASSQNTAGQYF. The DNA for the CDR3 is TGTGCCAGCAGCCAGAACACCGCAGGGCAGTACTTC.

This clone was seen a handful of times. The CDR3 reads CASKAAGGVGELFF. Written as DNA, the CDR3 is TGTGCCAGCAAAGCAGCGGGAGGGGTCGGGGAGCTGTTTTTT. The J gene is TRBJ2-2, the V gene TRBV9, with TRBD2 matching over 10 bases. This CDR3 has 14 amino acids. Germline V gives CDR1 SGDLS, CDR2 YYNGEE. Trimming took 6 bases from V and 7 from J; bases not matched to a gene: 6. Full variable domain (outside the CDR3, taken from reference TRBV9 and TRBJ2-2): DSGVTQTPKHLITATGQRVTLRCSPRSGDLSVYWYQQSLDQGLQFLIQYYNGEERAKGNILERFSAQQFPDLHSELNLSSLELGDSALYFCASKAAGGVGELFFGEGSRLTVL.

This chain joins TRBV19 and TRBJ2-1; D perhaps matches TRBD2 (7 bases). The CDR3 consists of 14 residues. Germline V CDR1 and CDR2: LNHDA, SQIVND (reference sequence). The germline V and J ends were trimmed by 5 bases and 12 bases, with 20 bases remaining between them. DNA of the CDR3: TGTGCCAGTAGTTTGGGGGGGCCCCGTGGCGTGCAGTTCTTC. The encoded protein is CASSLGGPRGVQFF.